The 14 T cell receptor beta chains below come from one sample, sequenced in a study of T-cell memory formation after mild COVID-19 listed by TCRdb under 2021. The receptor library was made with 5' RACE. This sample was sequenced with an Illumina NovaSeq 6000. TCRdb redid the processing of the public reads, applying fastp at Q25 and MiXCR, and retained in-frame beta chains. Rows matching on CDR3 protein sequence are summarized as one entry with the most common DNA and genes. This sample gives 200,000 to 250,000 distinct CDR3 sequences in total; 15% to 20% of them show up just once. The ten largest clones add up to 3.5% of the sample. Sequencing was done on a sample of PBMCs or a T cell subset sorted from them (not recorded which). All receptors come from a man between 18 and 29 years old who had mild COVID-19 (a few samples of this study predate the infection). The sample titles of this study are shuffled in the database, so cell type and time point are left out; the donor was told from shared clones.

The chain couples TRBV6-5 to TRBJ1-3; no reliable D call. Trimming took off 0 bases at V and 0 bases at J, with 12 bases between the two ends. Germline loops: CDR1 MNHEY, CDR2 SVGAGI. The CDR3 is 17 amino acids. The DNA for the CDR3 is TGTGCCAGCAGTTACTCTTCCGGTCCGGACTCTGGAAACACCATATATTTT. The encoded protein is CASSYSSGPDSGNTIYF.

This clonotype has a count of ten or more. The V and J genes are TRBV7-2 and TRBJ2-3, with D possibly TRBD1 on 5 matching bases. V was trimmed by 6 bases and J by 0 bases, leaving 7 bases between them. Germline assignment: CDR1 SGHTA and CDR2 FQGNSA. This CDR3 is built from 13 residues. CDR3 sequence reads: CASRQASTDTQYF. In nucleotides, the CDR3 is TGTGCCAGCAGACAGGCGAGCACAGATACGCAGTATTTT.

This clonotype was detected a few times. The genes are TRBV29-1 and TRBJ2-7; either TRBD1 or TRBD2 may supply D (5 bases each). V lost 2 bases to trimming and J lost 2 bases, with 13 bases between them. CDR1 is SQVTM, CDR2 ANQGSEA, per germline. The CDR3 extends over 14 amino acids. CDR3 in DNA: TGCAGCGTTGAAACGTGGCAGGGAGCCTACGAGCAGTACTTC. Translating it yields CSVETWQGAYEQYF.

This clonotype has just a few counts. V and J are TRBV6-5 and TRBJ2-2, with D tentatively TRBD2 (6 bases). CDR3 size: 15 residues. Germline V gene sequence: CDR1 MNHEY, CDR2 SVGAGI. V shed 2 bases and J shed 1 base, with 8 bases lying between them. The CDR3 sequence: CASSYDGRNTGELFF. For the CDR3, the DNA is TGTGCCAGCAGTTACGACGGGAGGAACACCGGGGAGCTGTTTTTT.

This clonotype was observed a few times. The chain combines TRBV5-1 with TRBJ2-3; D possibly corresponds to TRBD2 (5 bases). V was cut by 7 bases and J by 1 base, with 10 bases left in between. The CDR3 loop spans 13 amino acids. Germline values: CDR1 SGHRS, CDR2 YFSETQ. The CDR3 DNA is TGCGCCAGCTATCGGGGTCGCACAGATACGCAGTATTTT. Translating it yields CASYRGRTDTQYF. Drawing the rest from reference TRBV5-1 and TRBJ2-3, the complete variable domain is KAGVTQTPRYLIKTRGQQVTLSCSPISGHRSVSWYQQTPGQGLQFLFEYFSETQRNKGNFPGRFSGRQFSNSRSEMNVSTLELGDSALYLCASYRGRTDTQYFGPGTRLTVL.

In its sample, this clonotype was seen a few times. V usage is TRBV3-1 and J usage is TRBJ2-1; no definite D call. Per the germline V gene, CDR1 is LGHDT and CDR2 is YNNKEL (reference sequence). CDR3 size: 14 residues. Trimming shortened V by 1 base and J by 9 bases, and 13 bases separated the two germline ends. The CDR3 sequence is CASSQGTGYGEQFF. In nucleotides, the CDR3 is TGTGCCAGCAGCCAAGGGACCGGATATGGTGAGCAGTTCTTC.

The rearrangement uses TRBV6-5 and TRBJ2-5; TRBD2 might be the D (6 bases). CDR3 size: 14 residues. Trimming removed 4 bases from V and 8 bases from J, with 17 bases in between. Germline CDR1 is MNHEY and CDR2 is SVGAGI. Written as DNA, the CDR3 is TGTGCCAGCAGTTTGGGAGGACTCGGGGGAACCCAGTACTTC. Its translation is CASSLGGLGGTQYF.

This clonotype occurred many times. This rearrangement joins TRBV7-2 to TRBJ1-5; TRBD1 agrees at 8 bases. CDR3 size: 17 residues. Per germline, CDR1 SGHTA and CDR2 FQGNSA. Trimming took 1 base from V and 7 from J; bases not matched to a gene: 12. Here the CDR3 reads CASSLVGGGQGGQPQHF. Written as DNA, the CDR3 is TGTGCCAGCAGCTTAGTTGGAGGCGGACAGGGAGGGCAGCCCCAGCATTTT. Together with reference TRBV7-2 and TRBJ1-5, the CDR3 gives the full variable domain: GAGVSQSPSNKVTEKGKDVELRCDPISGHTALYWYRQSLGQGLEFLIYFQGNSAPDKSGLPSDRFSAERTGGSVSTLTIQRTQQEDSAVYLCASSLVGGGQGGQPQHFGDGTRLSIL.

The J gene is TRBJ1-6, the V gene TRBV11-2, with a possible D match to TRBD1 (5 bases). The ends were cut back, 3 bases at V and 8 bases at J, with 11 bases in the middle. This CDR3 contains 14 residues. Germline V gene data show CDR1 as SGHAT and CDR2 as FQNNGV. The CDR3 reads CASSFRDVHSPLHF. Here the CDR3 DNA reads TGTGCCAGCAGCTTCCGGGACGTACATTCACCCCTCCACTTT.

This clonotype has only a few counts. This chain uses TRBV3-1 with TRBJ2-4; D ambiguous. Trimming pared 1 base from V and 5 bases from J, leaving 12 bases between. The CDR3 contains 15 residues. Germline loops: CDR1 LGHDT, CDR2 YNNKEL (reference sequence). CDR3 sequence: CASSQGLGVENIQYF. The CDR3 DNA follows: TGTGCCAGCAGCCAAGGCCTTGGGGTGGAAAACATTCAGTACTTC.

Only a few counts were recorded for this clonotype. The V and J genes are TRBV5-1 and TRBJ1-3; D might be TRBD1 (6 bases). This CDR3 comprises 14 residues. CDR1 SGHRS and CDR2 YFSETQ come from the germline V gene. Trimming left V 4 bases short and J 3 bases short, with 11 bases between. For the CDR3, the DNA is TGCGCCAGCAGCGTGCAGGGGCTTGGAAACACCATATATTTT. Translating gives CASSVQGLGNTIYF.

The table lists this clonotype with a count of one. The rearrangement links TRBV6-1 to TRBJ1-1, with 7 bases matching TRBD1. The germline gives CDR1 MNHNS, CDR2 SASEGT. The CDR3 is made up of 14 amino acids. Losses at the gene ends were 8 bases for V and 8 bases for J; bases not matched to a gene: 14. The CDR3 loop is CASRRPGQLDEAFF. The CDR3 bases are TGTGCCAGCCGACGCCCGGGACAGTTGGACGAAGCTTTCTTT.

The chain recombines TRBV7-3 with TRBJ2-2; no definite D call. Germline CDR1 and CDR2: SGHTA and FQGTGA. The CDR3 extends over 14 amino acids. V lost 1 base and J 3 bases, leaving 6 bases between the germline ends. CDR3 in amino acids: CASSLNGYTGELFF. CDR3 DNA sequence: TGTGCCAGCAGCTTAAACGGCTACACCGGGGAGCTGTTTTTT.

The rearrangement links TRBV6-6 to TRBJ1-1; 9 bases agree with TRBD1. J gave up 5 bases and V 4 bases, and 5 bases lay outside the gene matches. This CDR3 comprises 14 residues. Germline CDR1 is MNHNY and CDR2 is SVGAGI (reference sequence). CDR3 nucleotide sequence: TGTGCCAGCAGTTGGGCGACAGGGGGGACTGAAGCTTTCTTT. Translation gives CASSWATGGTEAFF.